This T cell receptor (beta chain) was observed in a study of T cells in Graves' hyperthyroidism and ophthalmopathy. For the study at large: Specimen type is peripheral blood, collected at initial diagnosis prior to any treatment.

The length of the CDR3 is 14 residues. Germline CDR1 MDHEN, CDR2 SYDVKM. V lost 7 bases to trimming and J lost 2 bases, with 14 bases between them. This clonotype was seen repeatedly, ten times or more. Its antigen is undetermined. RNA transcripts were the template for amplifying TCR beta CDR3 regions. First-round RT-PCR with HTBI primers amplified the TCR CDR3 region. In TCRdb, the multiplex PCR reads were re-called with MiXCR into one record per CDR3 protein. Among 250,000 to 350,000 distinct CDR3 sequences, roughly 22% were seen once, and the ten largest hold around 62%. The study, taken as a whole, reports: Ophthalmopathy got predicted by the model a median about six months before its onset.

Disease duration was under 3 months in the ophthalmopathy patients, who also had a Clinical Activity Score of at least 3 and a NOSPECS grade of at least 4. PBMCs were collected from an approximately 9.2 ml volume of fresh peripheral blood. This chain joins TRBV28 and TRBJ2-5, with D possibly being TRBD2 (7 bases). Source material: blood. This clonotype originated in a man aged 25-45 years with Graves' ophthalmopathy. CDR3 in DNA: TGTGCCAGCACGCAAGGGGGGGTGCAAGAGACCCAGTACTTC. It yields the protein CASTQGGVQETQYF.